The 9 T cell receptor beta chains in this list originate from one sample, sequenced in a study of cytomegalovirus exposure and HLA in healthy donors. The PCR contained 60 Vbeta and 13 Jbeta primers. Sequencing used immunoSEQ multiplex PCR; TCRdb keeps in-frame clones, though not all of them. This sample yields tens of thousands of clones, of which about 70% are seen a single time; more than 3% belongs to the top ten. The sequenced material came from PBMCs. The receptors shown here come from a man in his late teens or twenties in good health and CMV-seronegative.

As to this clone: The sample carries other DNA sequences with the same CDR3. The gene calls are TRBV4-1 and TRBJ2-5, with D possibly TRBD2 on 5 matching bases. Germline V gene lookup returns CDR1 MGHRA and CDR2 YSYEKL. The CDR3 is 18 amino acids. Trimming shortened V by 6 bases and J by 5 bases, and 28 bases separated the two germline ends. Here the CDR3 reads CASSPEGGSFQMGETQYF. In DNA form, the CDR3 reads TGCGCCAGCAGTCCTGAAGGCGGGTCGTTCCAAATGGGCGAGACCCAGTACTTC.

V usage is TRBV7-2 and J usage is TRBJ2-3, with TRBD2 identical over 7 bases. V trimming: 3 bases; J trimming: 4 bases; junction bases outside the gene matches: 7. This CDR3 has 15 amino acids. Germline V gene lookup returns CDR1 SGHTA and CDR2 FQGNSA. The CDR3 DNA reads as TGTGCCAGCAGCTTCCGAGCGGGGAGGGCAGATACGCAGTATTTT. Its translation is CASSFRAGRADTQYF.

V gene TRBV27 combines with J gene TRBJ2-7; 9 nucleotides align to TRBD1. This CDR3 spans 20 amino acids. V dropped 2 bases and J dropped 5; count of bases not matched to a gene: 22. Germline CDR1 is MNHEY and CDR2 is SMNVEV (reference sequence). CDR3 residues: CASSLGGGTGLSRRGDEQYF. CDR3 in DNA: TGTGCCAGCAGTTTAGGGGGGGGGACAGGGTTGAGTCGCAGGGGTGACGAGCAGTACTTC.

The gene calls are TRBV5-4 and TRBJ1-1, with 11 bases lining up with TRBD1. Germline trimming cut 0 bases from V and 4 bases from J; bases unmatched to any gene: 8. Germline assignment: CDR1 SGHNT and CDR2 YYREEE (reference sequence). The CDR3 totals 17 residues. The CDR3 nucleotides read TGTGCCAGCAGCTTGGATGCCGCCGGGACAGGGGGCACTGAAGCTTTCTTT. Amino acids: CASSLDAAGTGGTEAFF.

The genes are TRBV7-2 and TRBJ2-5; 10 bases agree with TRBD2. From germline, CDR1 is SGHTA and CDR2 FQGNSA. The CDR3 sequence is 16 residues long. The V segment lost 1 base and the J segment 1 base; nucleotides outside the gene matches: 3. The CDR3 DNA is TGTGCCAGCAGCTTAGGGCTAGCGGGGGTCCAAGAGACCCAGTACTTC. This translates into CASSLGLAGVQETQYF.

The chain uses TRBV30 and TRBJ2-5, with 8 positions matching TRBD1. The DNA end is more similar to TRBJ2-7, so the J call may be wrong. The V gene's germline CDR1 is GTSNPN and CDR2 SVGIG (reference sequence). This CDR3 is 13 amino acids long. The CDR3 nucleotides read TGTGCCTGCTCCGGGACAGGTCCCTACGAGCAGTACTTC. Translating it yields CACSGTGPYEQYF.

The chain combines TRBV6-1 with TRBJ1-6, with D unclear. The CDR3 totals 20 residues. Trimming removed 3 bases at V and 0 bases at J, with 21 bases between. CDR1 is MNHNS, CDR2 SASEGT, per germline. The CDR3 here is CASSELPALRSGSYNSPLHF. Written as DNA, the CDR3 is TGTGCCAGCAGTGAGCTACCCGCTCTCCGCTCTGGCTCCTATAATTCACCCCTCCACTTT.

This clone has just a few counts. V and J are TRBV10-3 and TRBJ2-5; TRBD1 matches at 9 bases. J lost 5 bases, V lost 4 bases, and 8 bases had no gene match. The CDR3 sequence is 15 residues long. Germline V lookup: CDR1 ENHRY, CDR2 SYGVKD. The CDR3 nucleotides read TGTGCCATCAGTGGGGGGACAGGGCCAGGGGAGACCCAGTACTTC. It translates to CAISGGTGPGETQYF.

V and J are TRBV11-1 and TRBJ2-1; 14 bases map to TRBD2. The CDR3 is made up of 18 amino acids. Germline V CDR1 and CDR2: SGHAT, FQDESV (reference sequence). The V segment lost 2 bases and the J segment 6 bases; nucleotides outside the gene matches: 9. DNA for the CDR3: TGTGCCAGCAGCTTATCAGGACCCGGGACTAGCGGGGGCAATGAGCAGTTCTTC. Its protein product is CASSLSGPGTSGGNEQFF.